This record looks at one T cell receptor beta chain sequence and its context. Its matching antigen is unknown. A single record per CDR3 protein comes from TCRdb applying MiXCR to the RACE reads. Here the sample spans more than 250,000 distinct CDR3 sequences, roughly 7.7% being singletons. These data are taken from a study of human T cells and chemical hapten exposure. Study context: The study enrolled mostly female patients with alopecia areata, totalis or universalis.

Study observations and caveats: Positive correlation was observed between PT1 expanded TCR counts and patch test score.

Germline loops: CDR1 WSHSY, CDR2 SAAADI. The CDR3 length is 14 residues. Trimming stripped 2 bases from V and 1 base from J, with 9 bases between. As to time point: pre-sensitization, week 0. Treatment reported: therapeutic diphenylcyclopropenone sensitization with weekly scalp DPC. The receptor comes from a man in his late teens or twenties with alopecia areata. Some clones in this sample may be carry-over from other donors' samples. V is TRBV10-2 and J is TRBJ2-7; possible D gene TRBD2, 6 bases. This material consisted of whole blood, taken in connection with sensitization to the hapten diphenylcyclopropenone (DPC). CDR3 loop: CASSEPGVSYEQYF. The DNA for the CDR3 is TGCGCCAGCAGTGAGCCGGGGGTTTCCTACGAGCAGTACTTC.